Listed below are T cell receptor beta chains from one sample, sequenced in a study of response to subunit inactivated influenza vaccine. TCRdb analysed the RT-PCR reads with MiXCR anew, one entry per CDR3 protein. The sample carries almost 250,000 distinct CDR3 sequences, 10% to 15% recorded once. The input for sequencing was non-naive T cells sorted from PBMCs, taken 14 to 15 days before vaccination. These receptor sequences come from a man in his forties or fifties who received an inactivated influenza vaccine. CDR3s include the opening cysteine and the closing phenylalanine or tryptophan. The D gene is left open where the match is weak. Clone size is shown for a subset of rows, as once, few, many or a class of expanded clone.

>TRBV19|TRBJ1-5|15|.|.
CASSPGGGSNQPQHF
TGTGCCAGTAGCCCCGGGGGGGGTAGCAATCAGCCCCAGCATTTT
>TRBV5-1|TRBJ2-5|12|many|.
CASSLDVETQYF
TGCGCCAGCAGCTTGGACGTGGAGACCCAGTACTTC
>TRBV29-1|TRBJ1-1|13|many|.
CSVGSPGRTEAFF
TGCAGCGTTGGTTCCCCGGGGAGGACTGAAGCTTTCTTT
>TRBV5-5|TRBJ2-6|15|few|.
CASSSDGSGANVLTF
TGTGCCAGCAGCTCGGACGGCTCTGGGGCCAACGTCCTGACTTTC
>TRBV7-2|TRBJ2-1|15|many|TRBD1
CASSPDRGRGGEQFF
TGTGCCAGCAGCCCCGACAGGGGGCGCGGAGGTGAGCAGTTCTTC
>TRBV4-3|TRBJ2-3|17|many|TRBD2
CASSQDPLAGGTDTQYF
TGCGCCAGCAGCCAAGATCCCCTAGCGGGAGGTACAGATACGCAGTATTTT
>TRBV3-1|TRBJ2-3|16|.|TRBD2
CASSHLASGRSDTQYF
TGTGCCAGCAGCCACCTGGCTAGCGGGAGGTCAGATACGCAGTATTTT
>TRBV20-1|TRBJ2-4|13|few|.
CSAAGTPKNIQYF
TGCAGTGCTGCGGGGACGCCGAAAAACATTCAGTACTTC
>TRBV5-1|TRBJ1-6|15|few|TRBD1
CASSPRQGIGSPLHF
TGCGCCAGCAGCCCGAGACAGGGCATAGGTTCACCCCTCCACTTT
>TRBV3-1|TRBJ2-2|16|few|TRBD1
CASRLGQGVGTGELFF
TGTGCCAGCAGGCTAGGACAGGGCGTAGGCACCGGGGAGCTGTTTTTT
>TRBV4-3|TRBJ2-3|16|.|TRBD2
CASSQDGLAGADTQYF
TGCGCCAGCAGCCAAGATGGTCTAGCGGGAGCAGATACGCAGTATTTT
>TRBV11-2|TRBJ2-2|15|.|TRBD1
CASSSRTGHTGELFF
TGTGCCAGCAGCTCCCGGACAGGGCACACCGGGGAGCTGTTTTTT
>TRBV6-2/TRBV6-3|TRBJ1-1|16|.|TRBD1
CASRHTPWTGPGEAFF
TGTGCCAGCAGACACACTCCCTGGACAGGCCCGGGTGAAGCTTTCTTT
>TRBV12-3/TRBV12-4|TRBJ2-7|14|.|.
CASSVQDLSYEQYF
TGTGCCAGCAGTGTCCAGGACCTCTCCTACGAGCAGTACTTC
>TRBV3-1|TRBJ1-6|16|few|TRBD1
CASSQAGTGNGSPLHF
TGTGCCAGCAGCCAAGCAGGGACAGGGAATGGTTCACCCCTCCACTTT
>TRBV7-2|TRBJ2-7|20|many|.
CASSLAPAVAYSPHIYEQYF
TGTGCCAGCAGCTTAGCGCCGGCCGTAGCCTATTCACCCCACATCTACGAGCAGTACTTC
>TRBV7-2|TRBJ2-7|14|.|.
CASRNWGETYEHYF
TGTGCCAGCAGGAATTGGGGAGAGACGTACGAGCACTACTTC
>TRBV6-1|TRBJ1-1|13|.|.
CASTEGGNTEAFF
TGTGCCAGCACCGAGGGAGGGAATACTGAAGCTTTCTTT
>TRBV29-1|TRBJ1-2|14|many|.
CSVEKVSGNYGYTF
TGCAGCGTTGAAAAAGTCTCCGGTAACTATGGCTACACCTTC
>TRBV29-1|TRBJ1-2|12|few|.
CSVAGHDYGYTF
TGCAGCGTTGCGGGACACGATTATGGCTACACCTTC
>TRBV2|TRBJ2-5|14|.|.
CASIETENQETQYF
TGTGCCAGCATCGAGACAGAAAACCAAGAGACCCAGTACTTC
>TRBV7-2|TRBJ2-3|16|.|.
CASSTRTGRSTDTQYF
TGTGCCAGCAGCACCCGGACGGGTAGAAGCACAGATACGCAGTATTTT
>TRBV12-3/TRBV12-4|TRBJ2-7|14|few|TRBD2
CASTPGGDSYEQYF
TGTGCCAGCACCCCTGGGGGGGACTCCTACGAGCAGTACTTC
>TRBV5-1|TRBJ1-1|15|.|TRBD1
CASSLKGQGASEAFF
TGCGCCAGCAGCTTAAAAGGACAGGGGGCCTCTGAAGCTTTCTTT
>TRBV27|TRBJ2-7|13|many|.
CASSTGHSYEQYF
TGTGCCAGCAGTACCGGACATTCCTACGAGCAGTACTTC
>TRBV7-8|TRBJ2-1|16|.|.
CASSPLAGTSYNEQFF
TGTGCCAGCAGCCCCCTGGCGGGGACCTCATACAATGAGCAGTTCTTC
>TRBV10-3|TRBJ2-1|20|.|TRBD2
CAISESGAGANLRSYNEQFF
TGTGCCATCAGTGAGTCTGGAGCGGGGGCGAATTTACGCTCCTACAATGAGCAGTTCTTC
>TRBV27|TRBJ2-1|14|few|.
CASSLSGPITEQFF
TGTGCCAGCAGTTTGTCAGGGCCGATTACTGAGCAGTTCTTC
>TRBV7-9|TRBJ1-5|14|few|TRBD1
CASSRQGLNQPQHF
TGTGCCAGCAGCCGACAGGGACTCAATCAGCCCCAGCATTTT
>TRBV28|TRBJ2-5|19|few|TRBD2
CASSFVLGLAGVYQETQYF
TGTGCCAGCAGTTTCGTCCTCGGGCTAGCGGGGGTATACCAAGAGACCCAGTACTTC
>TRBV20-1|TRBJ1-6|15|.|TRBD1
CSATDGQGVNSPLHF
TGCAGTGCCACAGATGGGCAGGGGGTTAATTCACCCCTCCACTTT
>TRBV20-1|TRBJ2-7|12|few|.
CSASVLDYEQYF
TGCAGTGCTAGTGTACTAGACTACGAGCAGTACTTC
>TRBV12-3/TRBV12-4|TRBJ2-1|17|many|.
CASNRGMGLGQYNEQFF
TGTGCCAGCAATAGGGGAATGGGGCTGGGACAATACAATGAGCAGTTCTTC
>TRBV4-3|TRBJ2-1|16|many|TRBD2
CASSQDSKLAGGEQFF
TGCGCCAGCAGCCAAGATAGTAAGCTAGCGGGGGGGGAGCAGTTCTTC
>TRBV12-3/TRBV12-4|TRBJ1-2|13|many|.
CASSPRRGYGYTF
TGTGCCAGCAGTCCCAGACGGGGCTATGGCTACACCTTC
>TRBV6-5|TRBJ1-4|15|.|.
CASSHGRATNEKLFF
TGTGCCAGCAGTCACGGACGAGCAACTAATGAAAAACTGTTTTTT
>TRBV7-2|TRBJ1-2|14|.|TRBD1
CASSLDRGLYGYTF
TGTGCCAGCAGCTTAGACAGGGGCCTCTATGGCTACACCTTC
>TRBV7-9|TRBJ1-1|14|.|.
CASSPNQYRIEAFF
TGTGCCAGCAGCCCCAATCAATACCGTATTGAAGCTTTCTTT
>TRBV12-3/TRBV12-4|TRBJ2-7|14|.|.
CASSHSGTFYEQYF
TGTGCCAGCAGCCATTCCGGGACCTTTTACGAGCAGTACTTC
>TRBV5-1|TRBJ2-3|17|few|TRBD2
CASSLGLAGSSTDTQYF
TGCGCCAGCAGCTTGGGACTAGCGGGTTCGTCCACAGATACGCAGTATTTT
>TRBV5-3|TRBJ2-7|13|.|.
CARSFLPFYEQYF
TGTGCCAGAAGCTTCCTCCCTTTCTACGAGCAGTACTTC
>TRBV12-3/TRBV12-4|TRBJ2-5|11|many|.
CASSSSGSQYF
TGTGCCAGCAGTTCCTCGGGTTCCCAGTACTTC
>TRBV18|TRBJ1-2|15|.|.
CASSPRTEANYGYTF
TGTGCCAGCTCACCCCGGACTGAAGCTAACTATGGCTACACCTTC
>TRBV30|TRBJ2-1|16|.|.
CAWGGASGSSYNEQFF
TGTGCCTGGGGAGGGGCCTCCGGGAGCTCCTACAATGAGCAGTTCTTC
>TRBV27|TRBJ2-7|16|.|.
CASSFRYVEEGYEQYF
TGTGCCAGCAGTTTCCGTTACGTTGAGGAGGGCTACGAGCAGTACTTC
>TRBV24-1|TRBJ2-1|17|few|TRBD2
CATSDSLARSSYNEQFF
TGTGCCACCAGTGATTCACTAGCGAGAAGCTCCTACAATGAGCAGTTCTTC
>TRBV7-2|TRBJ2-1|16|.|.
CASSPMPGYDYNEQFF
TGTGCCAGCAGCCCCATGCCAGGGTATGACTACAATGAGCAGTTCTTC
>TRBV29-1|TRBJ1-2|11|.|.
CSVDSFYGYTF
TGCAGCGTTGACAGCTTCTATGGCTACACCTTC
>TRBV18|TRBJ2-5|16|.|TRBD2
CASSLAATSVQETQYF
TGTGCCAGCTCACTTGCCGCGACTAGCGTACAAGAGACCCAGTACTTC
>TRBV12-3/TRBV12-4|TRBJ1-1|16|many|TRBD1
CASSSFPDRVWTEAFF
TGTGCCAGCAGTTCGTTTCCAGACAGGGTTTGGACTGAAGCTTTCTTT
>TRBV20-1|TRBJ1-1|16|few|TRBD1
CSAQPGQGIPNTEAFF
TGCAGTGCCCAGCCAGGACAGGGGATCCCGAACACTGAAGCTTTCTTT